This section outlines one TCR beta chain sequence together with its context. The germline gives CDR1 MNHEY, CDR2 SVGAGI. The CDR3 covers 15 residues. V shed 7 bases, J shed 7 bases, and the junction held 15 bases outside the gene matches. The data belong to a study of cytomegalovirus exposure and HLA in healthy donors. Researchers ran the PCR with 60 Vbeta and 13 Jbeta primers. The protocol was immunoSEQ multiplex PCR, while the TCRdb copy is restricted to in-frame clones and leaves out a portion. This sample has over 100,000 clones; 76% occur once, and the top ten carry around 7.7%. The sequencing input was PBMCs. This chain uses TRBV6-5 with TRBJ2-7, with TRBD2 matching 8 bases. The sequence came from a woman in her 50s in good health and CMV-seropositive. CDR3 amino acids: CASTPPGGGSGEQYF. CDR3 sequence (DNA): TGTGCCAGCACCCCCCCCGGGGGGGGGTCGGGGGAGCAGTACTTC.